The clone carrying this TCR beta chain was seen ten or more times. These data originate in a study of T cells in Graves' hyperthyroidism and ophthalmopathy. The V and J ends lost 1 base and 6 bases respectively, with 9 bases between them. Germline V gene lookup returns CDR1 LGHDT and CDR2 YNNKEL (reference sequence). This CDR3 comprises 13 residues. Regions amplified from RNA transcripts were the TCR beta CDR3 regions. A set of HTBI primers served as the primers for a first-round RT-PCR of the TCR CDR3. MiXCR, run by TCRdb on the multiplex PCR reads, gives a single entry per CDR3 protein. The table shows around 420,000 distinct CDR3 sequences, with approximately 15% occurring only once.

The chain couples TRBV3-1 to TRBJ1-2, with D perhaps TRBD1 (5 bases). The sample was blood. The sequence derives from a young woman with Graves' hyperthyroidism. CDR3: CASSQGVGDGYTF. The CDR3 nucleotides are TGTGCCAGCAGCCAAGGTGTGGGGGATGGCTACACCTTC.